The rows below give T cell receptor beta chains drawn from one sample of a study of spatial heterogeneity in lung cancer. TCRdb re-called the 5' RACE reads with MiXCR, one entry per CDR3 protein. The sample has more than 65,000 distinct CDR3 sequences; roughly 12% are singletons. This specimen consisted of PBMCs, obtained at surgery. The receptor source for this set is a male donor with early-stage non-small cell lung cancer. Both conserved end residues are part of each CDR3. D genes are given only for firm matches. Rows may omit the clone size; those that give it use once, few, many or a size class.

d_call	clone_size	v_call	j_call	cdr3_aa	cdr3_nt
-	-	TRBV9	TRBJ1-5	CASSPGQWGNQPQHF	TGTGCCAGCAGCCCAGGACAGTGGGGTAATCAGCCCCAGCATTTT
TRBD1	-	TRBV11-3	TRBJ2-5	CASSLGGPGTGLETQYF	TGTGCCAGCAGCTTAGGGGGACCCGGGACAGGGTTGGAGACCCAGTACTTC
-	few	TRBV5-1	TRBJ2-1	CASSSAYVPGRSTMKDEQFF	TGCGCCAGCAGCTCGGCCTATGTACCGGGACGCAGCACGATGAAGGATGAGCAGTTCTTC
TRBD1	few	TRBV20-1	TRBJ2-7	CSAQGQTPYEQYF	TGCAGTGCCCAGGGACAGACTCCCTACGAGCAGTACTTC
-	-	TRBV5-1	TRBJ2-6	CASSVGISGANVLTF	TGCGCCAGCAGCGTCGGGATCTCTGGGGCCAACGTCCTGACTTTC
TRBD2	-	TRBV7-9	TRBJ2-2	CASTYPSSGTGELFF	TGTGCCAGCACCTACCCCTCTAGCGGGACCGGGGAGCTGTTTTTT
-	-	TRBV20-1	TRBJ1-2	CSATQGGYGYTF	TGCAGTGCTACCCAGGGAGGCTATGGCTACACCTTC
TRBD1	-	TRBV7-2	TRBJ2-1	CASSLGGTGLVTEQFF	TGTGCCAGCAGCTTAGGTGGGACAGGGTTGGTTACTGAGCAGTTCTTC
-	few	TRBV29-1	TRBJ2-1	CSVDESGLLWEQFF	TGCAGCGTCGACGAGTCCGGTCTTCTATGGGAGCAGTTCTTC
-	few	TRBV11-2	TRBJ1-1	CASTLAFLGTEAFF	TGTGCCAGCACCTTAGCGTTTTTAGGGACTGAAGCTTTCTTT
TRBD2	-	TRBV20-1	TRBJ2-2	CSARPSTSGATGELFF	TGCAGTGCCCGACCCTCTACTAGCGGAGCTACCGGGGAGCTGTTTTTT
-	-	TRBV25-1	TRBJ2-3	CASSFAGDFTTDTQYF	TGTGCCAGCAGTTTCGCTGGGGACTTTACCACAGATACGCAGTATTTT
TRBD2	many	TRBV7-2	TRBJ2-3	CASSFPWGGSATDTQYF	TGTGCCAGCAGCTTTCCATGGGGGGGGTCTGCCACAGATACGCAGTATTTT
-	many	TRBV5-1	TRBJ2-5	CASSELGPPQETQYF	TGCGCCAGCAGCGAATTGGGACCGCCCCAAGAGACCCAGTACTTC
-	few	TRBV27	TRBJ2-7	CASCPVASCYEQYF	TGTGCCAGCTGTCCTGTTGCTAGCTGTTACGAGCAGTACTTC
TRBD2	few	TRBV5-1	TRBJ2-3	CATKGLAGEGDTQYF	TGCGCCACTAAGGGACTAGCGGGAGAAGGAGATACGCAGTATTTT
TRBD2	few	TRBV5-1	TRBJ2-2	CASSGGLAGDSNTGELFF	TGCGCCAGCAGCGGGGGCCTAGCGGGGGATTCGAACACCGGGGAGCTGTTTTTT
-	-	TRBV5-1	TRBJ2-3	CASSSEQAVDTQYF	TGCGCCAGCAGCTCAGAGCAGGCGGTTGATACGCAGTATTTT
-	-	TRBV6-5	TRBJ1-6	CASSYSQLFWPLHF	TGTGCCAGCAGTTACTCGCAACTCTTCTGGCCCCTCCACTTT
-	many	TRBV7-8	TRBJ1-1	CASSLESQGNTEAFF	TGTGCCAGCAGCTTAGAATCCCAGGGGAACACTGAAGCTTTCTTT
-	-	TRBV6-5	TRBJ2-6	CASSYDSSGANVLTF	TGTGCCAGCAGTTACGACAGCTCTGGGGCCAACGTCCTGACTTTC
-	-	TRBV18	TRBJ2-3	CASSPSRDSRGQDTQYF	TGTGCCAGCTCACCTTCCCGGGACTCGAGGGGACAAGATACGCAGTATTTT
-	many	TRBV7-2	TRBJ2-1	CASSFTGGLNEQFF	TGTGCCAGCAGCTTCACCGGAGGTCTCAATGAGCAGTTCTTC
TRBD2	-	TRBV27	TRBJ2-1	CASSSTSGGANEQFF	TGTGCCAGCAGTTCTACTAGCGGGGGGGCCAATGAGCAGTTCTTC
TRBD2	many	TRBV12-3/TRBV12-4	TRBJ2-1	CASSSGLAGNEQFF	TGTGCCAGCAGTTCCGGACTAGCTGGCAATGAGCAGTTCTTC
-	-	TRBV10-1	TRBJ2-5	CASSAGIQETQYF	TGCGCCAGCAGTGCAGGAATCCAAGAGACCCAGTACTTC
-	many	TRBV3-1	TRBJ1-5	CASSQGRAENQPQHF	TGTGCCAGCAGCCAAGGGAGGGCAGAGAATCAGCCCCAGCATTTT
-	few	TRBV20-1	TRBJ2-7	CSARDGAAYEQYF	TGCAGTGCTAGAGACGGGGCGGCCTACGAGCAGTACTTC
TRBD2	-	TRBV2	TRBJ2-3	CASSVLAGGTGTQYF	TGTGCCAGCAGTGTATTAGCGGGAGGAACTGGTACGCAGTATTTT
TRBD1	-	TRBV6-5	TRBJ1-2	CASSRDSYGYTF	TGTGCCAGCAGCCGGGACAGCTATGGCTACACCTTC
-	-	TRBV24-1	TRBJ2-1	CATSDGDVSSYNEQFF	TGTGCCACCAGTGATGGGGACGTAAGCTCCTACAATGAGCAGTTCTTC
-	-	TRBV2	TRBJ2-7	CASSGRGSYEQYF	TGTGCCAGCAGTGGGCGGGGCTCCTACGAGCAGTACTTC
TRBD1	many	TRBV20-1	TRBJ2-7	CSAWDRGGSMDEQYF	TGCAGTGCTTGGGACAGGGGCGGGAGTATGGACGAGCAGTACTTC
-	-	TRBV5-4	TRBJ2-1	CASSLSTSLEEQFF	TGTGCCAGCAGCCTTTCGACTAGTCTTGAAGAGCAGTTCTTC
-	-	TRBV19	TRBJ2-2	CASSIATGGAGELFF	TGTGCCAGTAGTATCGCTACCGGGGGAGCCGGGGAGCTGTTTTTT
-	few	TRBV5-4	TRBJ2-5	CASSLALPPETQYF	TGTGCCAGCAGCTTGGCTCTCCCTCCGGAGACCCAGTACTTC
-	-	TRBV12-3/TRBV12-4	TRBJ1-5	CASSPGVYSNQPQHF	TGTGCCAGCAGTCCTGGGGTTTATAGCAATCAGCCCCAGCATTTT
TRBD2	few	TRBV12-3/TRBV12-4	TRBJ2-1	CASSSLGAGGFREQFF	TGTGCCAGCAGTTCCCTCGGGGCGGGGGGGTTTCGGGAGCAGTTCTTC
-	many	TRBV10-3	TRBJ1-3	CAISVRDPSGGNTIYF	TGTGCCATCAGTGTGCGGGACCCCTCGGGGGGAAACACCATATATTTT
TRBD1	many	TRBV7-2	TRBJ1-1	CASSLRRRDREVMNTEAFF	TGTGCCAGCAGCTTAAGAAGAAGAGACAGGGAGGTTATGAACACTGAAGCTTTCTTT
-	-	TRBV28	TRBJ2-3	CASRAHSDTQYF	TGTGCCAGCAGAGCGCACAGCGATACGCAGTATTTT
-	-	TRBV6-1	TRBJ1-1	CASRERQGLGEAFF	TGTGCCAGCAGAGAACGGCAGGGATTGGGGGAAGCTTTCTTT
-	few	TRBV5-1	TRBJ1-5	CASSLNQGSQPQHF	TGCGCCAGCAGCTTAAATCAGGGTAGTCAGCCCCAGCATTTT
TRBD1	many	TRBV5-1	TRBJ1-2	CASSLAPGGLGYTF	TGCGCCAGCAGCTTGGCCCCAGGGGGCCTTGGCTACACCTTC
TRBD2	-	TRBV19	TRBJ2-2	CASSFSGTITGELFF	TGTGCCAGTAGTTTTAGCGGGACCATCACCGGGGAGCTGTTTTTT